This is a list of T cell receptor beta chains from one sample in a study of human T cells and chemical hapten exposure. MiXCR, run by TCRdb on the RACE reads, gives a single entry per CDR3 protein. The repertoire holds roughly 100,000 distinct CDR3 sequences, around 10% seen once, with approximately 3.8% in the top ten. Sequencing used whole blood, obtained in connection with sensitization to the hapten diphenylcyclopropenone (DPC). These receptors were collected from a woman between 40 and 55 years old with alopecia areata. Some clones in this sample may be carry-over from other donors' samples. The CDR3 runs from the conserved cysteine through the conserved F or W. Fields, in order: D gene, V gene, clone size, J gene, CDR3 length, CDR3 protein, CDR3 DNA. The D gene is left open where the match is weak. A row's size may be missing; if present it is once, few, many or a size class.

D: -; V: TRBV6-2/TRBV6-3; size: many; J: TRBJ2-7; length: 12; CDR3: CASRSEPYEQYF; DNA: TGTGCCAGCAGATCAGAGCCTTACGAGCAGTACTTC
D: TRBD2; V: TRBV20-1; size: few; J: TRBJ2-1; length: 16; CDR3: CSALTSGGASYNEQFF; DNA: TGCAGTGCTTTAACTAGCGGGGGGGCCTCCTACAATGAGCAGTTCTTC
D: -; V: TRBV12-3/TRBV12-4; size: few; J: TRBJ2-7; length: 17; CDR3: CASSLHSYRASSYEQYF; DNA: TGTGCCAGCAGTTTACATTCGTATCGGGCCAGCTCCTACGAGCAGTACTTC
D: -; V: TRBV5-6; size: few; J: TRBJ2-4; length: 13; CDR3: CASSLEGANIQYF; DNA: TGTGCCAGCAGCCTGGAAGGGGCTAACATTCAGTACTTC
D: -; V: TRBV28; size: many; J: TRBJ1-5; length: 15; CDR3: CASTDTGKTNQPQHF; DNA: TGTGCCAGCACGGATACAGGGAAAACTAATCAGCCCCAGCATTTT
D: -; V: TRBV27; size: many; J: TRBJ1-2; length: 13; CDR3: CASSPREGYGYTF; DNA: TGTGCCAGCAGCCCTCGTGAGGGTTATGGCTACACCTTC
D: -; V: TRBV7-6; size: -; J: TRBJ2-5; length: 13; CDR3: CASSLGAPETQYF; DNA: TGTGCCAGCAGCTTAGGCGCGCCAGAGACCCAGTACTTC
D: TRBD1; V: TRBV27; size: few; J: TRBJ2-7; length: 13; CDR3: CASSRQGAYEQYF; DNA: TGTGCCAGCAGTCGACAGGGAGCCTACGAGCAGTACTTC
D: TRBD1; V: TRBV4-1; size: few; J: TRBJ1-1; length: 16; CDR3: CASSQDRRTGVAEAFF; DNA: TGCGCCAGCAGCCAAGACCGACGGACAGGGGTCGCTGAAGCTTTCTTT
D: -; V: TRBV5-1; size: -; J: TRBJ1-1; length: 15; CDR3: CASSLAPGMYTEAFF; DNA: TGCGCCAGCAGCTTGGCCCCTGGGATGTACACTGAAGCTTTCTTT
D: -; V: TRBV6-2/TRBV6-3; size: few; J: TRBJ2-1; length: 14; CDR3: CASNQGTARGEQFF; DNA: TGTGCCAGCAATCAAGGGACCGCCAGGGGTGAGCAGTTCTTC
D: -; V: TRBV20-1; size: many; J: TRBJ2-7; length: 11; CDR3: CSTRTTYEQYF; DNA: TGCAGTACCCGGACAACTTACGAGCAGTACTTC
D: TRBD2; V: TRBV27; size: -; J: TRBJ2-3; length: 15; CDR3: CASSFQLAGPDTQYF; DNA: TGTGCCAGCAGTTTTCAGCTAGCGGGTCCAGATACGCAGTATTTT
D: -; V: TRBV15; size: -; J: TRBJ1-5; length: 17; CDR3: CATSRVRGINLNQPQHF; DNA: TGTGCCACCAGCAGAGTCCGGGGCATCAACCTCAATCAGCCCCAGCATTTT
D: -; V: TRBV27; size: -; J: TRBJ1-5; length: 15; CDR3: CASSLLGVPNQPQHF; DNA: TGTGCCAGCAGTTTATTGGGGGTCCCCAATCAGCCCCAGCATTTT
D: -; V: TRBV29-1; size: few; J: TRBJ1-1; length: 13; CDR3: CSVEDRAGLEAFF; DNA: TGCAGCGTTGAAGATCGAGCAGGACTTGAAGCTTTCTTT
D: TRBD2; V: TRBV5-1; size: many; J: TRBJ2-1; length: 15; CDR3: CASSFPSGGADEQFF; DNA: TGCGCCAGCAGCTTTCCTAGCGGGGGGGCCGATGAGCAGTTCTTC
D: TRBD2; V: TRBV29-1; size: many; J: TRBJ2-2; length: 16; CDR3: CSVGETSGGATGELFF; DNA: TGCAGCGTGGGGGAGACTAGCGGGGGCGCCACCGGGGAGCTGTTTTTT
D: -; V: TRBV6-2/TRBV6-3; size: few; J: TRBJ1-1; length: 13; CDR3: CASRDTMNTEAFF; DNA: TGTGCCAGCCGGGACACCATGAACACTGAAGCTTTCTTT
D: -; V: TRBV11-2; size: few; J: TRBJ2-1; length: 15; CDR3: CASAPRGINYNEQFF; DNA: TGTGCCAGCGCCCCACGGGGAATTAACTACAATGAGCAGTTCTTC
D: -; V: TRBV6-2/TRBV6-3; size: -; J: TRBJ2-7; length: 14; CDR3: CASSYRSPSYEQYF; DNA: TGTGCCAGCAGTTATAGGTCACCCTCCTACGAGCAGTACTTC
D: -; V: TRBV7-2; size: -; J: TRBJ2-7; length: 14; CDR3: CASSFDSLSYEQYF; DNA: TGTGCCAGCAGCTTTGACAGCCTCTCCTACGAGCAGTACTTC
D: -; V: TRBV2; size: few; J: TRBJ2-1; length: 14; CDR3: CASREITGSNEQFF; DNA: TGTGCCAGCAGAGAGATTACAGGGAGCAATGAGCAGTTCTTC
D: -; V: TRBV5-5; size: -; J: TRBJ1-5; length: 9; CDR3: CASTPSQHF; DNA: TGTGCCAGCACCCCGAGCCAGCATTTT
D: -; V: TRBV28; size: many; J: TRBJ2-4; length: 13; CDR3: CASNREAKNIQYF; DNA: TGTGCCAGCAACAGGGAGGCCAAAAACATTCAGTACTTC
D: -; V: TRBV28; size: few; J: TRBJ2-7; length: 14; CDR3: CASSWPGLTYEQYF; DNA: TGTGCCAGCAGCTGGCCAGGACTTACCTACGAGCAGTACTTC
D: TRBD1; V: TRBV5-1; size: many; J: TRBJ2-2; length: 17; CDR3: CASSRTGQGGNTGELFF; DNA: TGCGCCAGCAGCCGTACTGGACAGGGCGGGAACACCGGGGAGCTGTTTTTT
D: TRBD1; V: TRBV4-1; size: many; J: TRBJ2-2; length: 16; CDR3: CASSARDRGTTGELFF; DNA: TGCGCCAGCAGCGCGCGGGACAGGGGCACGACCGGGGAGCTGTTTTTT
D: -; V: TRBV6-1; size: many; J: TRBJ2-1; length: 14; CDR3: CASSESGDYNEQFF; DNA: TGTGCCAGCAGTGAATCGGGGGACTACAATGAGCAGTTCTTC
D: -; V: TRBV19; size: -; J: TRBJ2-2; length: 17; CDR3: CASRHLGLVENTGELFF; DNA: TGTGCCAGTAGACATCTAGGGCTCGTGGAGAACACCGGGGAGCTGTTTTTT
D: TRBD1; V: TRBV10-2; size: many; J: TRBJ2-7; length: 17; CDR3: CASSEFGVGTGEYEQYF; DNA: TGCGCCAGCAGTGAGTTCGGAGTAGGGACAGGGGAGTACGAGCAGTACTTC
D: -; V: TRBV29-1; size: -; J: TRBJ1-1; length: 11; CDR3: CSVARNTEAFF; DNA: TGCAGCGTGGCCCGCAACACTGAAGCTTTCTTT
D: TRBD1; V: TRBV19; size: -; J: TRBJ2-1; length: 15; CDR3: CASSAPGQHLNEQFF; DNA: TGTGCCAGTAGTGCTCCGGGACAGCATCTCAATGAGCAGTTCTTC
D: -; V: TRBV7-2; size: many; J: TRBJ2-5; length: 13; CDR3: CASRPGAKETQYF; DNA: TGTGCCAGCAGGCCAGGCGCTAAAGAGACCCAGTACTTC
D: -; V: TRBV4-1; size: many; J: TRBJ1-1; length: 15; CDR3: CASSQVGRLNTEAFF; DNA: TGCGCCAGCAGCCAAGTTGGCAGATTGAACACTGAAGCTTTCTTT
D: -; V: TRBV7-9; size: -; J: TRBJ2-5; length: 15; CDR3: CASSLVRQEQETQYF; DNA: TGTGCCAGCAGCTTAGTTCGGCAGGAACAAGAGACCCAGTACTTC
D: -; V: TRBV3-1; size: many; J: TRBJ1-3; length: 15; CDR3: CASSHGHGSGNTIYF; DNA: TGTGCCAGCAGCCACGGACACGGCTCTGGAAACACCATATATTTT
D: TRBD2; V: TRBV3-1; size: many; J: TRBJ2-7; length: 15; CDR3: CASSPQRGGSYEQYF; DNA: TGTGCCAGCAGCCCCCAGCGGGGGGGCTCCTACGAGCAGTACTTC
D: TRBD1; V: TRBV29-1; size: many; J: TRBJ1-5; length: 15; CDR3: CSVSQGAGGNQPQHF; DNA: TGCAGCGTCTCACAGGGGGCAGGAGGAAATCAGCCCCAGCATTTT
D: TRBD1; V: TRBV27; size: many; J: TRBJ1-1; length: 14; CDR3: CASSLYTGGTEAFF; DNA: TGTGCCAGCAGCCTATATACAGGGGGCACTGAAGCTTTCTTT
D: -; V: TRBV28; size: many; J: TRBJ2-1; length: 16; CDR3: CASSFRWGGSSDEQFF; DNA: TGTGCCAGCAGTTTCAGGTGGGGGGGCAGTTCGGATGAGCAGTTCTTC
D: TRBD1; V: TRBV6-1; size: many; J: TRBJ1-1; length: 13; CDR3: CAIGQGSIAEAFF; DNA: TGTGCCATTGGACAGGGATCGATCGCTGAAGCTTTCTTT
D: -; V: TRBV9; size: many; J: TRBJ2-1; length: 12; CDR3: CASSTGYNEQFF; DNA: TGTGCCAGCAGTACAGGTTACAATGAGCAGTTCTTC
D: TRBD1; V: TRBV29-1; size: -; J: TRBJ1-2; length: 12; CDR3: CSVVGTGGPGTF; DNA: TGCAGCGTTGTAGGGACAGGGGGCCCAGGCACCTTC